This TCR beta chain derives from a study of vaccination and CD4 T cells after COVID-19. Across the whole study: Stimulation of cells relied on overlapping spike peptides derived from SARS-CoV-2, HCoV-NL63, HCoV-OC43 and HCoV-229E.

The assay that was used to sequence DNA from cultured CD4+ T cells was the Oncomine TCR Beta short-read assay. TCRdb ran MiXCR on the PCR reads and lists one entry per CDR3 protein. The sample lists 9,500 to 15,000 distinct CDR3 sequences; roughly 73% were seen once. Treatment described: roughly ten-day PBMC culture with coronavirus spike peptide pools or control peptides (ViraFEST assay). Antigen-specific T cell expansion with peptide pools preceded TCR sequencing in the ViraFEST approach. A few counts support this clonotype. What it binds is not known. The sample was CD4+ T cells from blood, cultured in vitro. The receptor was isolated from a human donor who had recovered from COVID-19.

CDR3: CASSFGTSEAFF. The CDR3 nucleotides read TGTGCCAGCAGCTTCGGGACTTCCGAAGCTTTCTTT. The chain has TRBV7-9 and TRBJ1-1; tentatively, D is TRBD1 (5 bases). CDR3 length: 12 residues. Germline V gives CDR1 SEHNR, CDR2 FQNEAQ (reference sequence). The V end was cut by 3 bases, the J end by 8 bases, with 10 bases between.